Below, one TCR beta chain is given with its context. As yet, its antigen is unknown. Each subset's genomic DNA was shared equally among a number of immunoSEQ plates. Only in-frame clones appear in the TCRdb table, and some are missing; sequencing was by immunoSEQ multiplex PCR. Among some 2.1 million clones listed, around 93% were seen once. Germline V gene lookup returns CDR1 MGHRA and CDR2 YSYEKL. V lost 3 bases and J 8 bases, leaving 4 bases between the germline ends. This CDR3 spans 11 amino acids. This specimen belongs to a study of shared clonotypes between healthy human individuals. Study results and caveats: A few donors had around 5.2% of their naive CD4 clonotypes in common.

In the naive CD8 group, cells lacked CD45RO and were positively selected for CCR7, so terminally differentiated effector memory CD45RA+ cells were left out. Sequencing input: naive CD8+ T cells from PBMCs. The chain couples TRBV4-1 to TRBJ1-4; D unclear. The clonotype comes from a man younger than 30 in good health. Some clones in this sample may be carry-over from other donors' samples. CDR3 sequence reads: CASSHGEKLFF. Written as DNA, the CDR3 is TGCGCCAGCAGCCATGGGGAAAAACTGTTTTTT.